The 6 T cell receptor beta chains below were found in one sample sequenced in a study of T cells after yellow fever vaccination. TCRdb re-called the 5' RACE reads with MiXCR, one entry per CDR3 protein. Among over 150,000 distinct CDR3 sequences listed, approximately 6.2% were seen once. Sequenced here: CD4+ T cells sorted from PBMCs, sampled on the day of the first yellow fever vaccination. These receptors were taken from a man between 18 and 29 years old who received the YFV17D yellow fever vaccine.

This clonotype turned up a few times. This rearrangement joins TRBV20-1 to TRBJ1-1; D call uncertain. V lost 6 bases to trimming and J lost 0 bases, with 14 bases between them. Per germline, CDR1 DFQATT and CDR2 SNEGSKA (reference sequence). The CDR3 is 14 amino acids. CDR3 DNA sequence: TGCAGTGCCCCCCGTAACGGCATGAACACTGAAGCTTTCTTT. Its protein product is CSAPRNGMNTEAFF.

Many counts were recorded for this clonotype. The CDR3 here is CASSPSTAEKLFF. The DNA of the CDR3 is TGTGCCAGCAGCCCCTCCACCGCTGAAAAACTGTTTTTT. The rearrangement uses TRBV7-9 and TRBJ1-4; D gene ambiguous. V was shortened by 5 bases and J by 7 bases, with 11 bases between the two germline ends. From germline, CDR1 is SEHNR and CDR2 FQNEAQ (reference sequence). The CDR3 runs to 13 residues.

This clonotype was counted a few times. This chain joins TRBV4-2 and TRBJ1-2; 9 nucleotides agree with TRBD1. There are 16 residues in the CDR3. Per germline, CDR1 LGHNA and CDR2 YNFKEQ. V was clipped by 0 bases and J by 5 bases; unmatched bases: 7. The CDR3 spells CASSQDIGTGNYGYTF. The CDR3 DNA follows: TGTGCCAGCAGCCAAGATATCGGGACAGGGAATTATGGCTACACCTTC.

This clonotype came up a few times. The chain recombines TRBV10-3 with TRBJ1-2, with 8 bases identical to TRBD1. The V gene end was trimmed by 7 bases and the J gene end by 6 bases; junction bases not matched to a gene: 13. The CDR3 totals 15 residues. Germline V gene lookup returns CDR1 ENHRY and CDR2 SYGVKD. The CDR3 DNA sequence: TGTGCCATCAAAGACGGACAGGGCCTCGGCAATGGCTACACCTTC. It is translated as CAIKDGQGLGNGYTF.

The rearrangement uses TRBV28 and TRBJ1-5; no firm D call. The CDR3 is made up of 14 amino acids. The germline gives CDR1 MDHEN, CDR2 SYDVKM. Deletions cut 6 bases from V and 2 bases from J, with 11 bases between. Written as DNA, the CDR3 is TGTGCCAGCAGCCTAGGTAGGGGCAATCAGCCCCAGCATTTT. Translated, it gives CASSLGRGNQPQHF.

There are a few counts of this clonotype. This chain uses TRBV3-1 with TRBJ1-6; 7 bases map to TRBD1. This CDR3 spans 13 amino acids. The germline V gene encodes CDR1 LGHDT and CDR2 YNNKEL (reference sequence). V was clipped by 4 bases and J by 13 bases; unmatched bases: 7. CDR3 in DNA: TGTGCCAGCAGCCGTACAGGGGCGCAGCCCCTCCACTTT. Translated: CASSRTGAQPLHF. Drawing the rest from reference TRBV3-1 and TRBJ1-6, the complete variable domain is DTAVSQTPKYLVTQMGNDKSIKCEQNLGHDTMYWYKQDSKKFLKIMFSYNNKELIINETVPNRFSPKSPDKAHLNLHINSLELGDSAVYFCASSRTGAQPLHFGNGTRLTVT.